This T cell receptor beta chain comes out of a study of blood T cells in healthy people across ages. The wider study: Researchers report that template switching captured about one barcoded beta molecule per two T cells. Overall study findings and caveats: The recorded TCR beta diversity per million T cells decreased in a roughly linear manner with age.

There are a few counts of this clonotype. Its antigen is unknown. The CDR3 is 14 residues long. V lost 0 bases and J lost 7; bases outside the gene matches: 5. Germline assignment: CDR1 SGDLS and CDR2 YYNGEE. The use of a sample-barcoded 5' primer and a J-beta primer mix characterized a second PCR of roughly 7 to 11 cycles. TCRdb passed the 5' RACE reads through MiXCR, listing each CDR3 protein once. The sample includes roughly 560,000 distinct CDR3 sequences, around 24% of them seen just once. These same data were also listed under a study on T cells of mothers and their children.

The specimen was blood. The receptor's source is a boy between 10 and 17 years old in good health. The genes are TRBV9 and TRBJ2-5; 8 positions match TRBD2. Here the CDR3 DNA reads TGTGCCAGCAGCGTAGCTGAAGCGGGGGTGACCCAGTACTTC. The encoded protein is CASSVAEAGVTQYF.